The clone carrying this T cell receptor beta chain showed up many times. This sample was taken from a study of T cells in Graves' hyperthyroidism and ophthalmopathy. Study-wide background: At initial diagnosis, before any treatment had begun, peripheral blood was obtained.

Disease duration was under 3 months in the ophthalmopathy patients, who also had a Clinical Activity Score of at least 3 and a NOSPECS grade of at least 4. Diagnoses used clinical symptoms, serum thyroxine and TRAb, thyroid ultrasound and orbital computed tomography. What was amplified from RNA transcripts were TCR beta CDR3 regions. The TCR CDR3 was amplified in a first-round RT-PCR using the HTBI primer set. Each CDR3 protein gets one entry after TCRdb re-called the multiplex PCR reads with MiXCR. This sample has 640,000 or so distinct CDR3 sequences, with approximately 15% found just once. The receptor was derived from a woman aged 18-29 years with Graves' ophthalmopathy. Sequenced: blood.

The CDR3 DNA follows: TGTGCCAGCTCTCGGACAGGGGTGAGCAATCAGCCCCAGCATTTT. Its translation: CASSRTGVSNQPQHF. The V gene is TRBV12-3 or TRBV12-4, the J gene TRBJ1-5, with 9 bases that match TRBD1. After removal of 8 bases from V and 1 base from J, the junction contained 6 bases not matched to a gene. The CDR3 covers 15 residues.